Shown below are 14 T cell receptor beta chains from a single sample sequenced in a study of T cell responses to AZD1222 COVID-19 vaccine. The protocol was immunoSEQ multiplex PCR, while the TCRdb copy is restricted to in-frame clones and leaves out a portion. Here the sample spans some 100,000 clones, about 88% being singletons. The sequenced sample was peripheral blood, obtained on day 0 of AZD1222 vaccination. The source is an adult in good health.

V gene TRBV4-3 combines with J gene TRBJ1-1; 7 bases are shared with TRBD1. Germline values: CDR1 LGHNA, CDR2 YSLEER. This CDR3 contains 15 residues. J lost 4 bases, V lost 0 bases, and 5 bases had no gene match. CDR3 DNA: TGCGCCAGCAGCCAAGATTTGTGGACAGGCACTGAAGCTTTCTTT. This encodes CASSQDLWTGTEAFF.

The chain links TRBV19 to TRBJ1-1, with D possibly matching TRBD1 (6 bases). The CDR3 covers 13 residues. Trimming cost V 3 bases and J 7 bases, with 12 bases left between them. Germline values: CDR1 LNHDA, CDR2 SQIVND (reference sequence). CDR3 protein: CASSINGGNEAFF. The CDR3 nucleotides are TGTGCCAGTAGTATTAACGGGGGCAATGAAGCTTTCTTT.

V gene TRBV10-2 combines with J gene TRBJ1-5; possible D gene TRBD1, 5 bases. Deletions cut 6 bases from V and 5 bases from J, with 14 bases between. The CDR3 is made up of 14 amino acids. CDR1 WSHSY and CDR2 SAAADI come from the germline V gene. The CDR3 reads CASRMGETYQPQHF. CDR3 in DNA: TGCGCCAGCAGGATGGGGGAAACCTATCAGCCCCAGCATTTT.

This rearrangement joins TRBV18 to TRBJ1-2; 7 bases line up with TRBD1. This CDR3 contains 14 residues. The germline gives CDR1 KGHSH, CDR2 LQKENI. After removal of 5 bases from V and 5 bases from J, the junction contained 8 bases not matched to a gene. The DNA for the CDR3 is TGTGCCAGCTCAAACGGACAGGCGACGTATGGCTACACCTTC. This translates into CASSNGQATYGYTF. The full variable domain, rest sourced from reference TRBV18 and TRBJ1-2, is NAGVMQNPRHLVRRRGQEARLRCSPMKGHSHVYWYRQLPEEGLKFMVYLQKENIIDESGMPKERFSAEFPKEGPSILRIQQVVRGDSAAYFCASSNGQATYGYTFGSGTRLTVV.

This clone has just one count. The rearrangement joins TRBV6-5 to TRBJ1-5; D is ambiguous. Germline V lookup: CDR1 MNHEY, CDR2 SVGAGI. The CDR3 contains 13 residues. Trimming stripped 5 bases from V and 8 bases from J, with 13 bases between. DNA for the CDR3: TGTGCCAGCAGTCTTGTGGGCAAGGAGCCCCAGCATTTT. This encodes CASSLVGKEPQHF.

The rearrangement joins TRBV21-1 to TRBJ2-7; the table's D call of TRBD2 was not tested on the DNA. TRBV21-1 is an annotated pseudogene. The CDR3 totals 20 residues. The CDR3 DNA reads TGTGCCAGCAGCAAATCGGAGGGGACTAGCGGGATCCGTGGTTCGCACGAGCAGTACTTC. Translated: CASSKSEGTSGIRGSHEQYF.

The chain recombines TRBV27 with TRBJ2-3; TRBD1 matches 9 bases. The trim removed 6 bases at V and 3 bases at J, leaving 7 bases unmatched. The length of the CDR3 is 15 residues. Germline V gene sequence: CDR1 MNHEY, CDR2 SMNVEV (reference sequence). CDR3 sequence reads: CASSPQGARTDTQYF. The CDR3 region has the DNA TGTGCCAGCAGCCCACAGGGGGCGAGGACAGATACGCAGTATTTT.

The V call is TRBV28, the J call TRBJ2-2, with 7 bases aligning to TRBD2. From germline, CDR1 is MDHEN and CDR2 SYDVKM. This CDR3 comprises 16 residues. Losses at the gene ends were 3 bases for V and 3 bases for J; bases not matched to a gene: 7. The DNA of the CDR3 is TGTGCCAGCAGTTTTAGTCGCAGCGGGGACACCGGGGAGCTGTTTTTT. Translating gives CASSFSRSGDTGELFF.

The chain combines TRBV7-9 with TRBJ2-3; 10 bases match TRBD2. From germline, CDR1 is SEHNR and CDR2 FQNEAQ (reference sequence). With 5 bases clipped from V and 2 bases from J, the junction kept 7 bases outside the gene matches. This CDR3 is 16 amino acids long. The CDR3 DNA reads as TGTGCCAGCAGCCCCGCAGCGGGAGGGTACACAGATACGCAGTATTTT. Translated: CASSPAAGGYTDTQYF. The whole variable domain, filled in from reference TRBV7-9 and TRBJ2-3, reads DTGVSQNPRHKITKRGQNVTFRCDPISEHNRLYWYRQTLGQGPEFLTYFQNEAQLEKSRLLSDRFSAERPKGSFSTLEIQRTEQGDSAMYLCASSPAAGGYTDTQYFGPGTRLTVL.

This clone showed up just a few times. This chain connects TRBV21-1 to TRBJ2-3. TRBV21-1 corresponds to a pseudogene. This CDR3 is 18 amino acids long. The CDR3 protein is CASKGTQGTSARTDTQYF. As DNA, the CDR3 is TGTGCCAGCAAGGGTACTCAGGGGACTTCGGCCCGCACAGATACGCAGTATTTT.

This clone turned up a few times. The genes are TRBV2 and TRBJ2-1; D possibly corresponds to TRBD2 (6 bases). V gave up 2 bases and J gave up 4 bases, with 12 bases separating them. This CDR3 comprises 15 residues. Germline-derived CDR1 and CDR2 are SNHLY and FYNNEI. For the CDR3, the DNA is TGTGCCAGCAGTGAAACCCCCGGGACTTACAATGAGCAGTTCTTC. Translating it yields CASSETPGTYNEQFF.

The chain uses TRBV27 and TRBJ2-2, with D uncertain. The CDR3 consists of 12 residues. Trimming left V 7 bases short and J 0 bases short, with 3 bases between. Germline values: CDR1 MNHEY, CDR2 SMNVEV (reference sequence). The CDR3 is CASTPNTGELFF. The CDR3 nucleotides are TGTGCCAGCACCCCGAACACCGGGGAGCTGTTTTTT.

The chain links TRBV5-1 to TRBJ2-1; tentatively, D is TRBD2 (6 bases). The CDR3 is made up of 17 amino acids. Trimming left V 4 bases short and J 3 bases short, with 20 bases between. Germline CDR1 is SGHRS and CDR2 is YFSETQ. CDR3 sequence: CASSPAGSRRGYNEQFF. The CDR3 DNA sequence: TGCGCCAGCAGCCCCGCCGGGTCGAGGCGGGGCTACAATGAGCAGTTCTTC.

Points on this clone: This specimen includes other DNA sequences encoding the same CDR3. The chain combines TRBV5-1 with TRBJ2-7, with D perhaps matching TRBD1 (6 bases). Germline V gene sequence: CDR1 SGHRS, CDR2 YFSETQ. Trimming removed 0 bases from V and 2 bases from J, with 9 bases in between. CDR3 length equals 14 residues. CDR3 sequence: CASSLEGGTYEQYF. The CDR3 DNA sequence: TGCGCCAGCAGCTTGGAAGGGGGAACCTACGAGCAGTACTTC.